Only one count was recorded for the clone carrying this T cell receptor (beta chain). Its specificity is not known. CDR1 is MNHNS, CDR2 SASEGT, per germline. The CDR3 extends over 14 amino acids. Trimming cost V 8 bases and J 6 bases; bases outside gene matches: 9. The sample's time point: pretreatment peripheral blood. A total of 1 to 8 samples per patient were collected pretreatment and on-treatment. Method: immunoSEQ multiplex PCR; TCRdb's copy keeps in-frame clones and lacks some. This sample has around 40,000 clones, with 91% found just once. The sample comes from a study of PD-L1 blockade in urothelial cancer. Study-wide context: Blood was tested 3 weeks (second dose) and 6 weeks into treatment. Study-wide results and caveats: When pretreatment blood TCR clonality was below the median, it predicted better survival.

V is TRBV6-1 and J is TRBJ2-1; 8 nucleotides agree with TRBD2. The TCR comes from a woman aged 60-75 years with urothelial cancer. The material sequenced was PBMCs, taken around atezolizumab (anti-PD-L1) treatment. CDR3 DNA: TGTGCCAGCCGTTGGACTAGCTTCCTCAATGAGCAGTTCTTC. Amino acid sequence: CASRWTSFLNEQFF.